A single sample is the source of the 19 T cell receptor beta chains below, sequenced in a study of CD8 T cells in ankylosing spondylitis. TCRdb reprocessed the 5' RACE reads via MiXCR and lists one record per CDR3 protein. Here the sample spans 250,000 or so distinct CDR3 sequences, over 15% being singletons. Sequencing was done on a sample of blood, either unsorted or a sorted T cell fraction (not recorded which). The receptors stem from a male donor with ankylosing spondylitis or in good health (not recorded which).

The CDR3 region is CASSFETYEQYF. CDR3 DNA: TGTGCCAGCAGCTTCGAGACCTACGAGCAGTACTTC. The J gene is TRBJ2-7, the V gene TRBV11-2; the D is unclear. In germline, CDR1 is SGHAT, CDR2 FQNNGV. The CDR3 is made up of 12 amino acids. Trimming stripped 3 bases from V and 2 bases from J, with 5 bases between.

The CDR3 DNA reads as TGCGCCAGCAGCCAAGATTCGGGACAAGCCTACGAGCAGTACTTC. Translated, it gives CASSQDSGQAYEQYF. This chain connects TRBV4-3 to TRBJ2-7; a weak D match, TRBD1 (6 bases). V was trimmed by 0 bases and J by 2 bases, leaving 11 bases between them. This CDR3 spans 15 amino acids. Germline CDR1 reads LGHNA; CDR2 reads YSLEER.

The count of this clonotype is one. CDR3 nucleotide sequence: TGCGCCAGCAGCCTAACCGGGACAGGGATGGGGGAACTGTTTTTTTTT. Encoded protein: CASSLTGTGMGELFFF. J is TRBJ1-4 and V is TRBV4-1; TRBD1 aligns across 9 bases. After removal of 4 bases from V and 17 bases from J, the junction contained 20 bases not matched to a gene. The CDR3 totals 16 residues. Germline V lookup: CDR1 MGHRA, CDR2 YSYEKL.

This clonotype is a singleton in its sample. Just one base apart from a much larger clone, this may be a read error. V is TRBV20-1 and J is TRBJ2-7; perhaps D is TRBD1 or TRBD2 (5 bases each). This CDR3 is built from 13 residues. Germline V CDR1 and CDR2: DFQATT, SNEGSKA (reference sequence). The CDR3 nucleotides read TGCAGTGCTAGAGGGGACCAAACCTACGAGCAGAACTTC. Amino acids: CSARGDQTYEQNF.

CDR3 sequence reads: CASSQEGGLVQPQHF. In nucleotides, the CDR3 is TGCGCCAGCAGCCAAGAAGGAGGGTTGGTTCAGCCCCAGCATTTT. V usage is TRBV4-1 and J usage is TRBJ1-5; D is uncertain. The CDR3 extends over 15 amino acids. CDR1 and CDR2 from the germline V gene are MGHRA and YSYEKL. Trimming left V 0 bases short and J 6 bases short, with 12 bases between.

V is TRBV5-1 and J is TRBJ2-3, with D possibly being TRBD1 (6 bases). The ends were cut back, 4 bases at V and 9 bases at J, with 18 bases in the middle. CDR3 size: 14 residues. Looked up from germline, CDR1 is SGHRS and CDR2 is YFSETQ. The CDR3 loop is CASSPLGASDTQYF. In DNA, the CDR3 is TGCGCCAGCAGCCCCCTGGGGGCGAGCGACACGCAGTATTTT.

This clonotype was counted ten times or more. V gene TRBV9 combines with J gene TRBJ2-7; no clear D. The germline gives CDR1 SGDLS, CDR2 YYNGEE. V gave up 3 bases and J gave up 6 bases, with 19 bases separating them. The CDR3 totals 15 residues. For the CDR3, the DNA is TGTGCCAGCAGCGCCGACGAAACCACCTTTTCCGAGCAGTACTTC. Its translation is CASSADETTFSEQYF.

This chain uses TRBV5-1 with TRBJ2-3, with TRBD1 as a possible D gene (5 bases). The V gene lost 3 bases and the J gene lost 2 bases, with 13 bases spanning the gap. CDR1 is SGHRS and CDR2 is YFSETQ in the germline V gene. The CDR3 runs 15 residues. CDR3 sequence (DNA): TGCGCCAGCAGCTCCATGTCAGGGCCCACAGATACGCAGTATTTT. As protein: CASSSMSGPTDTQYF.

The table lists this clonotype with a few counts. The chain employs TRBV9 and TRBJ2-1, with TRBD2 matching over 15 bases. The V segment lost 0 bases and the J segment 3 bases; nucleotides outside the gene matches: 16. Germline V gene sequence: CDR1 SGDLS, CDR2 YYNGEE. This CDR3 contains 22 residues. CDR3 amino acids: CASSVEGGTSGRPQTDYNEQFF. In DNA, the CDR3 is TGTGCCAGCAGCGTAGAGGGGGGGACTAGCGGGAGGCCACAAACAGACTACAATGAGCAGTTCTTC.

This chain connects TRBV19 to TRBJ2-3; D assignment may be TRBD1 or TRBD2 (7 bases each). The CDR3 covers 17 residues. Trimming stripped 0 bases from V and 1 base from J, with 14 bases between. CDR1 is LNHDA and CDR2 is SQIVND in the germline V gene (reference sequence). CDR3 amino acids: CASSIETGDYGTDTQYF. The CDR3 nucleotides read TGTGCCAGTAGTATAGAAACAGGGGACTATGGCACAGATACGCAGTATTTT.

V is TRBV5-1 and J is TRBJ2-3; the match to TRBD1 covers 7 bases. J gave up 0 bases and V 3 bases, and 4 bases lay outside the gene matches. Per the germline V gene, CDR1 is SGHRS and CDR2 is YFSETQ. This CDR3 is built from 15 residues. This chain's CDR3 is CASSSQGQSTDTQYF. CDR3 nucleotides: TGCGCCAGCAGCTCCCAGGGACAGAGCACAGATACGCAGTATTTT.

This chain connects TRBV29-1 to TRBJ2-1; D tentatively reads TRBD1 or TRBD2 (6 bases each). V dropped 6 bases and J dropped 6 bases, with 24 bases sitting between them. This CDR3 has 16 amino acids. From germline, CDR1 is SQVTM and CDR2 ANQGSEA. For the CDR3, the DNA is TGCAGCGTCGCGGGGTTACTAGGGGGTTCGGTCAATGAGCAGTTCTTC. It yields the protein CSVAGLLGGSVNEQFF.

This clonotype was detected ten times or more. CDR3 residues: CASSVTGDQPQHF. Written as DNA, the CDR3 is TGTGCCAGCAGCGTTACAGGGGACCAGCCCCAGCATTTT. The V gene is TRBV3-1, the J gene TRBJ1-5; TRBD1 matches 7 bases. The CDR3 consists of 13 residues. Germline V gene data show CDR1 as LGHDT and CDR2 as YNNKEL (reference sequence). The V gene end was trimmed by 5 bases and the J gene end by 7 bases; junction bases not matched to a gene: 5. The entire variable domain, with the rest obtained from reference TRBV3-1 and TRBJ1-5, is as follows: DTAVSQTPKYLVTQMGNDKSIKCEQNLGHDTMYWYKQDSKKFLKIMFSYNNKELIINETVPNRFSPKSPDKAHLNLHINSLELGDSAVYFCASSVTGDQPQHFGDGTRLSIL.

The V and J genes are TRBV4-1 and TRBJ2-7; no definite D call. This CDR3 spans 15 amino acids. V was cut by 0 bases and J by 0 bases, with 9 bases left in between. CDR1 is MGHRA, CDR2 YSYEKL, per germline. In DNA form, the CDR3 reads TGCGCCAGCAGCCAAGAAAGTAGAAGCTCCTACGAGCAGTACTTC. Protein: CASSQESRSSYEQYF.

The CDR3 protein is CASSEGAGPSYEQYF. The CDR3 coding sequence is TGTGCCAGCAGTGAAGGAGCGGGACCGTCCTACGAGCAGTACTTC. The chain couples TRBV25-1 to TRBJ2-7; TRBD2 matches 7 bases. Germline CDR1 is MGHDK and CDR2 is SYGVNS. V trimming: 2 bases; J trimming: 1 base; junction bases outside the gene matches: 5. The CDR3 spans 15 residues.

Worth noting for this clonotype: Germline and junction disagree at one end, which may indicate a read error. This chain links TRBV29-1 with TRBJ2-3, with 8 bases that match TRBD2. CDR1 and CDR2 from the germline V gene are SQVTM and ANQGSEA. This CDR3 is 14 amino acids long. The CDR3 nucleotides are TGCAGCAATTTAGCGGGACCTAGCACAGATTCGCAGTATTTT. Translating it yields CSNLAGPSTDSQYF.

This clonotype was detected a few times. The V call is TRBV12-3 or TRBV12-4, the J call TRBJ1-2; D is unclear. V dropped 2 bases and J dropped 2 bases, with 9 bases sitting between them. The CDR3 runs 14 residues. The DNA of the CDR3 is TGTGCCAGCAGTTTATCCAACAGAAACTATGGCTACACCTTC. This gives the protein CASSLSNRNYGYTF.

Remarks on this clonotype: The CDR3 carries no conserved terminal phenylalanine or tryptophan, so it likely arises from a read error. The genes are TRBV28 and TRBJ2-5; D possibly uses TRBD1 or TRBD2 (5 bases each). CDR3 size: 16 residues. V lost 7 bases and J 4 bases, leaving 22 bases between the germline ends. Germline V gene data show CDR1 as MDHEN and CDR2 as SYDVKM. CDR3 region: CASTFLSGTRGETQYS. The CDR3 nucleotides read TGTGCCAGCACCTTCCTTTCCGGGACGAGAGGAGAGACCCAGTACTCC.

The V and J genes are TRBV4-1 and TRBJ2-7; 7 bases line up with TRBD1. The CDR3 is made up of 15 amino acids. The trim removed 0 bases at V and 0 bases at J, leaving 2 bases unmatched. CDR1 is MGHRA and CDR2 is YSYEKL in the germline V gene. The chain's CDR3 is CASSQEDRASYEQYF. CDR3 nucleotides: TGCGCCAGCAGCCAAGAAGACAGGGCCTCCTACGAGCAGTACTTC.